The next 7 T cell receptor beta chains were all read from a single sample in a study of regulatory T cells in long-lasting Graves disease. Time point indicated: persistent/refractory GD, antithyroid drugs over 5 years with positive TRAb. PBMCs provided the RNA from which the TCR library was made. CDR3 regions were amplified by Arm-PCR using iRepertoire HTBI primers to build TCR beta libraries. In TCRdb, the multiplex PCR reads were re-called with MiXCR into one record per CDR3 protein. The sample holds approximately 440,000 distinct CDR3 sequences, 23% seen once. Material: peripheral blood mononuclear cells (PBMCs), obtained when the disease was refractory, from a patient treated with antithyroid drugs. These TCRs come from a female donor with Graves disease.

This clonotype was picked up a small number of times. This chain joins TRBV7-9 and TRBJ2-7; either TRBD1 or TRBD2 may supply D (5 bases each). The CDR3 has 12 amino acids. CDR1 is SEHNR, CDR2 FQNEAQ, per germline (reference sequence). Trimming shortened V by 5 bases and J by 8 bases, and 13 bases separated the two germline ends. The CDR3 region is CASSPRGGQQYF. The CDR3 nucleotides read TGTGCCAGCAGCCCGAGGGGCGGGCAGCAGTACTTC.

The V call is TRBV28, the J call TRBJ2-5; 7 nucleotides match TRBD1. V lost 6 bases, J lost 5 bases, and 6 bases stayed unmatched. Germline lookup yields CDR1 MDHEN and CDR2 SYDVKM. This CDR3 is 13 amino acids long. This CDR3 reads CASRQGGGETQYF. The CDR3 region has the DNA TGTGCCAGCAGGCAAGGGGGCGGGGAGACCCAGTACTTC.

The chain recombines TRBV5-1 with TRBJ1-2, with a weak D call TRBD1 (5 bases). The CDR3 loop spans 14 amino acids. The V and J ends lost 5 bases and 1 base respectively, with 12 bases between them. Germline lookup yields CDR1 SGHRS and CDR2 YFSETQ. The CDR3 region has the DNA TGCGCCAGCAGTGTCTCAGACAGTAACTATGGCTACACCTTC. This codes for CASSVSDSNYGYTF.

This clonotype appeared a single time. At one end the junction does not follow the germline gene, possibly because of a read error. The chain combines TRBV4-1 with TRBJ1-2, with TRBD1 identical over 9 bases. The CDR3 covers 14 residues. Germline loops: CDR1 MGHRA, CDR2 YSYEKL. The CDR3 bases are TGCGCCAGCAGCCATACATGGGACAGGGAGAAAACGTCCTTC. Protein product: CASSHTWDREKTSF.

This clonotype was seen ten or more times. V gene TRBV2 combines with J gene TRBJ2-2; D gene uncertain. Per the germline V gene, CDR1 is SNHLY and CDR2 is FYNNEI. The CDR3 totals 13 residues. V was shortened by 2 bases and J by 1 base, with 2 bases between the two germline ends. The CDR3 DNA sequence: TGTGCCAGCAGTGAACAGAACACCGGGGAGCTGTTTTTT. Translating it yields CASSEQNTGELFF.

There are a few counts of this clonotype. The V gene is TRBV10-3, the J gene TRBJ1-1, with D possibly matching TRBD1 (5 bases). Germline CDR1 reads ENHRY; CDR2 reads SYGVKD. The CDR3 length is 12 residues. Trimming cost V 10 bases and J 4 bases, with 13 bases left between them. DNA for the CDR3: TGTGCCAGCGCAGGGACGGGCACTGAAGCTTTCTTT. Amino acids: CASAGTGTEAFF.

This clonotype occurred a few times. The chain uses TRBV7-2 and TRBJ2-7; weak D call: TRBD2 (5 bases). Trimming cost V 5 bases and J 6 bases, with 14 bases left between them. CDR1 SGHTA and CDR2 FQGNSA come from the germline V gene. This CDR3 has 13 residues. CDR3 sequence: CASSKDLAGEQYF. The CDR3 DNA is TGTGCCAGCAGCAAGGACCTGGCGGGCGAGCAGTACTTC.